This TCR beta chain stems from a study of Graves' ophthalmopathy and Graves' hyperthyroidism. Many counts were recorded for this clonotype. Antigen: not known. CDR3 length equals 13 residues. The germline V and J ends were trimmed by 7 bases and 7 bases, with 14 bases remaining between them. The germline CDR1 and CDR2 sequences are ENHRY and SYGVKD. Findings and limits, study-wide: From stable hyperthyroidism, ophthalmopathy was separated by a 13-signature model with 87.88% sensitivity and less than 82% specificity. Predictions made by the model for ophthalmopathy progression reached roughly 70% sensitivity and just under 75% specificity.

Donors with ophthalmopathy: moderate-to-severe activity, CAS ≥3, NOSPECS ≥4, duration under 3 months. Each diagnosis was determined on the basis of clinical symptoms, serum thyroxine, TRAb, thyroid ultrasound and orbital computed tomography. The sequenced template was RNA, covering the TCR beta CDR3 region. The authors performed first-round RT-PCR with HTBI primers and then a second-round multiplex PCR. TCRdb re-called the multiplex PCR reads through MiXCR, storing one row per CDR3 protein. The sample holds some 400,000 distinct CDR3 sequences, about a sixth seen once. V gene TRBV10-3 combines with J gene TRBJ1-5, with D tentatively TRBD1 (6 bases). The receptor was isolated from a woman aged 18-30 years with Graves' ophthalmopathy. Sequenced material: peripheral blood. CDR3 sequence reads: CAIMGGRGQPQHF. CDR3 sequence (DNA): TGTGCCATCATGGGGGGTAGGGGGCAGCCCCAGCATTTT.